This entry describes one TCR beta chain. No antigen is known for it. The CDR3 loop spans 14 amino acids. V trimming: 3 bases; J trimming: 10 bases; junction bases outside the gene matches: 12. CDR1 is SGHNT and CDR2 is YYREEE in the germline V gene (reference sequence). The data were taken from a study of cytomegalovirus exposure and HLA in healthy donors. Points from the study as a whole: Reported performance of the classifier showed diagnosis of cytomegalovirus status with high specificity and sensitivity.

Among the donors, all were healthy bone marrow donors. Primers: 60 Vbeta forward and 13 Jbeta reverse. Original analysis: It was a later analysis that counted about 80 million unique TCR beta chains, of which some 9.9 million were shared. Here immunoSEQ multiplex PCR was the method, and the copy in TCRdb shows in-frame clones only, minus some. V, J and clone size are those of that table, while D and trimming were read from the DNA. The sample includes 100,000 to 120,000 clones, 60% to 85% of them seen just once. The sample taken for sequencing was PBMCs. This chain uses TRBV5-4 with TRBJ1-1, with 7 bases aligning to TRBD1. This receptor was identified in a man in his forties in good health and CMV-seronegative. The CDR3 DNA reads TGTGCCAGCAGCTACCGGGACAGCTCACTGAGAGCTTTCTTT. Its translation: CASSYRDSSLRAFF.